This T cell receptor beta chain was captured in a study of cytotoxic CD8 clonotypes in ibrutinib-treated CLL. Points from the study as a whole: A rise in clonality was seen at ibrutinib response, and a fall back toward baseline was seen at progression. Public clonotypes, an uncommon group, contracted or remained stable on treatment.

The table came from immunoSEQ multiplex PCR; TCRdb's copy has only in-frame clones and leaves some out. This table holds more than 300,000 clones, around four fifths found once. With cryopreserved PBMCs as the source, around 1.9 micrograms of genomic DNA went to TCR beta libraries. A note on this clone: The antigen remains undetermined.

CDR3 length equals 15 residues. Germline V gene data show CDR1 as SEHNR and CDR2 as FQNEAQ (reference sequence). Trimming removed 3 bases from V and 2 bases from J, with 11 bases in between. The TCR sequence derives from a human donor with chronic lymphocytic leukemia. The sample here was PBMCs, taken before ibrutinib treatment. This chain connects TRBV7-9 to TRBJ2-1; D is perhaps TRBD1 or TRBD2 (7 bases each). CDR3 in amino acids: CASSLGRGPYNEQFF. CDR3 in DNA: TGTGCCAGCAGCTTGGGGAGGGGGCCCTACAATGAGCAGTTCTTC.